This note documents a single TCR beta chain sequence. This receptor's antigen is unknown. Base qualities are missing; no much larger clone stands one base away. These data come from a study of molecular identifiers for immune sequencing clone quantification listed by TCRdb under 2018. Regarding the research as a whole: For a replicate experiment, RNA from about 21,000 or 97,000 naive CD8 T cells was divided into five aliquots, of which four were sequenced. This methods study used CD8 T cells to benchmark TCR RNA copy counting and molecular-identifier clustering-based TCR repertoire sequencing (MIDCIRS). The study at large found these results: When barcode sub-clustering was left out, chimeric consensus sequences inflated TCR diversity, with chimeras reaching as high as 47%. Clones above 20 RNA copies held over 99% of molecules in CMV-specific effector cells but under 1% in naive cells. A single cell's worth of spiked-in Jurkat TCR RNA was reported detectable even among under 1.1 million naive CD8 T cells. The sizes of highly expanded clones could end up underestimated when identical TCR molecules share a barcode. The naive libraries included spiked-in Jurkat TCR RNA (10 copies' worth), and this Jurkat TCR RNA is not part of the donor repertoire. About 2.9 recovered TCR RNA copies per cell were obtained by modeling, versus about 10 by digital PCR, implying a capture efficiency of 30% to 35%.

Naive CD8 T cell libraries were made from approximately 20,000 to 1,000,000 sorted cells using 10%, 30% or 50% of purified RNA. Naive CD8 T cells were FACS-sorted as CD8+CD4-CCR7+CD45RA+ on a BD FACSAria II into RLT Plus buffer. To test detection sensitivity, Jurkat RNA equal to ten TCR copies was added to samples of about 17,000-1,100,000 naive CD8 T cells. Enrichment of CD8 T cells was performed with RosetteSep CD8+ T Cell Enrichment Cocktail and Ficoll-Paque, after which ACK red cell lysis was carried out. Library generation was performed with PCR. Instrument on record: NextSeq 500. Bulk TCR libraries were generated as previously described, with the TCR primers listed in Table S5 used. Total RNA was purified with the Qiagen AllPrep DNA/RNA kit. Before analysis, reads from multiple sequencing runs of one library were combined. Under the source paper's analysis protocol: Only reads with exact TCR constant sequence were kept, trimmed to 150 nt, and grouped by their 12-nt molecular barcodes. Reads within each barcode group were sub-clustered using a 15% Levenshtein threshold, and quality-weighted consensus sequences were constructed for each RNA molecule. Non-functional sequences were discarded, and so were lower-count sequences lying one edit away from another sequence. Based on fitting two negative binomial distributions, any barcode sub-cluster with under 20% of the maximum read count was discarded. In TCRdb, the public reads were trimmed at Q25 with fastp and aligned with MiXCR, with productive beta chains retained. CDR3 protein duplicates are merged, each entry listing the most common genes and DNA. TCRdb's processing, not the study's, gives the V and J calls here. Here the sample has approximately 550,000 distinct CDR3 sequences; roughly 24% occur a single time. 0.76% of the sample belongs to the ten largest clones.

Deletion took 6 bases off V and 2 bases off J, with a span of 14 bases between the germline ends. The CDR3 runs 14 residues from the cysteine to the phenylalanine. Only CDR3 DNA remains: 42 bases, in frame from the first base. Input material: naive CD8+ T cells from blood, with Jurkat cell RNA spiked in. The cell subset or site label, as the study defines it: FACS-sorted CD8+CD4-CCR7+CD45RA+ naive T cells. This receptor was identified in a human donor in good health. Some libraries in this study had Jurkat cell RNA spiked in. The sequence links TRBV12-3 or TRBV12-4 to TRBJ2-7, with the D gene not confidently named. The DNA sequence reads TGTGCCAGCAGCCCCGCGTCAGTGACCTACGAGCAGTACTTC. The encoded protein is CASSPASVTYEQYF.